This T cell receptor (beta chain) was captured by sequencing in a study of identical twins. Study results and caveats: Reduced insertions were recorded for abundant cord blood beta clonotypes, with no such pattern in memory repertoires. Findings came from cross-sectional statistics, without long-term follow-up of donors.

The CDR3 has 15 amino acids. Losses at the gene ends were 3 bases for V and 9 bases for J; bases not matched to a gene: 6. CDR1 MNHEY and CDR2 SMNVEV come from the germline V gene (reference sequence). This clonotype has just a few counts. Its antigen is currently unknown. TCRdb recomputed calls from the 5' RACE reads with MiXCR, one row per CDR3 protein. The sample lists a few hundred thousand distinct CDR3 sequences, roughly 9.7% occurring once. The same sample was also studied in work on yellow fever vaccine responses in identical twins. From that report: Reportedly, the T cell response mounted by twins to vaccine seemed partly convergent, partly personalized.

Sample: CD8+ T cells sorted from blood. This TCR came from a young woman in good health. This chain uses TRBV27 with TRBJ2-1; 12 bases map to TRBD2. The CDR3 DNA follows: TGTGCCAGCAGTTTTCTAGCGGGAGGGCCTATTGAGCAGTTCTTC. It translates to CASSFLAGGPIEQFF.